This T cell receptor beta chain emerged from a study of T cells in Graves' hyperthyroidism and ophthalmopathy. The germline V and J ends were trimmed by 4 bases and 1 base, with 14 bases remaining between them. The CDR3 spans 15 residues. Germline V gives CDR1 SGHRS, CDR2 YFSETQ. Note on this clonotype: Antigen unknown.

Whole-study results and caveats: In the blood, most expanded thyroid clonotypes above 0.001 appeared as well.

Amplification of TCR beta CDR3 regions used RNA as the template. The TCR CDR3 first-round RT-PCR relied on the HTBI primer set. TCRdb re-called the multiplex PCR reads with MiXCR, one entry per CDR3 protein. Seen here are hundreds of thousands of distinct CDR3 sequences, about 15% observed once, and the top ten hold under 15%. Material for sequencing was blood. The sequence came from a man younger than 35 with Graves' ophthalmopathy. The V gene is TRBV5-1, the J gene TRBJ1-1; D is unresolved. CDR3 loop: CASSLERPRNTEAFF. The CDR3 bases are TGCGCCAGCAGCCTCGAGAGGCCCAGGAACACTGAAGCTTTCTTT.